The rows below give T cell receptor beta chains drawn from one sample of a study of T-cell reconstitution after alpha-beta-depleted transplantation in children. In TCRdb, the PCR reads were re-called with MiXCR into one record per CDR3 protein. The sample has about a million distinct CDR3 sequences, roughly 29% seen once. Sequences were derived from PBMCs, mostly from graft donor cells, sampled 360 days after TCRalphabeta/CD19-depleted stem cell transplant. Receptors were obtained from a boy under two years old who had a stem cell transplant for SCID, so the T cells may come from the graft donor. Both conserved end residues are part of each CDR3. A D gene is named only where the DNA matches it firmly. Clone size is given for some rows only: seen once, a few or many times, or a class if the clone is expanded.

v_gene: TRBV12-3/TRBV12-4
d_gene: NA
abundance: many
j_gene: TRBJ2-7
CDR3nt: TGTGCCAGCAGCCTGGCCGGACAGGGAGGGTACGAGCAGTACTTC
CDR3aa: CASSLAGQGGYEQYF

v_gene: TRBV15
d_gene: NA
abundance: NA
j_gene: TRBJ1-1
CDR3nt: TGTGCCACCAGCAGAGATCTTGATGCGGGGACTGAAGCTTTCTTT
CDR3aa: CATSRDLDAGTEAFF

v_gene: TRBV20-1
d_gene: TRBD2
abundance: few
j_gene: TRBJ2-1
CDR3nt: TGCAGTGCCAGGGGTTCTAGCGGGGGGGCCCTCAATGAGCAGTTCTTC
CDR3aa: CSARGSSGGALNEQFF

v_gene: TRBV7-9
d_gene: NA
abundance: NA
j_gene: TRBJ1-2
CDR3nt: TGTGCCAGCAGCCTCCAGGGCCCTAACTATGGCTACACCTTC
CDR3aa: CASSLQGPNYGYTF

v_gene: TRBV21-1
d_gene: NA
abundance: few
j_gene: TRBJ2-3
CDR3nt: TGTGCCAGCACTCCGGGACTAGCGGGGGGGCCTTCCGCAGATACGCAGTATTTT
CDR3aa: CASTPGLAGGPSADTQYF

v_gene: TRBV12-3/TRBV12-4
d_gene: TRBD1
abundance: NA
j_gene: TRBJ1-5
CDR3nt: TGTGCCAGCGGGGGGGACAGAGAATTCAATCAGCCCCAGCATTTT
CDR3aa: CASGGDREFNQPQHF

v_gene: TRBV7-8
d_gene: NA
abundance: many
j_gene: TRBJ2-1
CDR3nt: TGTGCCAGCAGCTTTCAGAGGACTCCGGACTACAATGAGCAGTTCTTC
CDR3aa: CASSFQRTPDYNEQFF

v_gene: TRBV12-3/TRBV12-4
d_gene: TRBD2
abundance: NA
j_gene: TRBJ2-1
CDR3nt: TGTGCCAGCAGTTTAGCCAGGACTAGCGTCAGTGAGCAGTTCTTC
CDR3aa: CASSLARTSVSEQFF

v_gene: TRBV13
d_gene: TRBD2
abundance: NA
j_gene: TRBJ2-5
CDR3nt: TGTGCCAGCAGCACCGGGACTAGCGAAGAGACCCAGTACTTC
CDR3aa: CASSTGTSEETQYF

v_gene: TRBV9
d_gene: NA
abundance: NA
j_gene: TRBJ2-3
CDR3nt: TGTGCCAGCAGCGTAGGCGGGGCGAGAACAGATACGCAGTATTTT
CDR3aa: CASSVGGARTDTQYF

v_gene: TRBV5-1
d_gene: NA
abundance: NA
j_gene: TRBJ1-1
CDR3nt: TGCGCCAGCAGCTTGGAGGTGGAGATTACTGAAGCTTTCTTT
CDR3aa: CASSLEVEITEAFF

v_gene: TRBV9
d_gene: TRBD2
abundance: few
j_gene: TRBJ2-3
CDR3nt: TGTGCCAGCAGCCTCTCTTCGGGACTAGCGTGGGATACGCAGTATTTT
CDR3aa: CASSLSSGLAWDTQYF

v_gene: TRBV24-1
d_gene: TRBD2
abundance: NA
j_gene: TRBJ2-1
CDR3nt: TGTGCCACCAGCCCAGCGGGGGGCCCTATCTACAATGAGCAGTTCTTC
CDR3aa: CATSPAGGPIYNEQFF

v_gene: TRBV11-2
d_gene: TRBD2
abundance: NA
j_gene: TRBJ2-7
CDR3nt: TGTGCCAGCAGCTTATTTTACGGGGACCGGGACTATTCCCCCGAGCAGTACTTC
CDR3aa: CASSLFYGDRDYSPEQYF

v_gene: TRBV20-1
d_gene: TRBD1
abundance: NA
j_gene: TRBJ2-2
CDR3nt: TGCAGTGCTATCCATGGGACAGATACCGGGGAGCTGTTTTTT
CDR3aa: CSAIHGTDTGELFF

v_gene: TRBV30
d_gene: NA
abundance: few
j_gene: TRBJ2-2
CDR3nt: TGTGCCTGGAAGGAAGGGGGTTTCGCCGGGGAGCTGTTTTTT
CDR3aa: CAWKEGGFAGELFF

v_gene: TRBV5-5
d_gene: NA
abundance: NA
j_gene: TRBJ2-2
CDR3nt: TGTGCCAGCAGCCTCGCGACAGCCGGGGAGCTGTTTTTT
CDR3aa: CASSLATAGELFF

v_gene: TRBV7-2
d_gene: NA
abundance: few
j_gene: TRBJ2-7
CDR3nt: TGTGCCAGCAGCTTCGGAAGGACGTTTATTCGGTACTTC
CDR3aa: CASSFGRTFIRYF

v_gene: TRBV2
d_gene: TRBD1
abundance: NA
j_gene: TRBJ1-3
CDR3nt: TGTGCCAGCAGGACCCAGCGGACAGGGGCTGGAAACACCATATATTTT
CDR3aa: CASRTQRTGAGNTIYF

v_gene: TRBV4-3
d_gene: NA
abundance: few
j_gene: TRBJ2-2
CDR3nt: TGCGCCAGCAGACGGACGGATCAGGTCTTGAACACCGGGGAGCTGTTTTTT
CDR3aa: CASRRTDQVLNTGELFF

v_gene: TRBV6-1
d_gene: NA
abundance: NA
j_gene: TRBJ2-7
CDR3nt: TGTGCCAGCAGTGAATTGGTTTACGAGCAGTACTTC
CDR3aa: CASSELVYEQYF

v_gene: TRBV5-5
d_gene: NA
abundance: many
j_gene: TRBJ2-2
CDR3nt: TGTGCCAGCAGCTTGTGGTTCACCGGGGAGCTGTTTTTT
CDR3aa: CASSLWFTGELFF

v_gene: TRBV5-1
d_gene: TRBD1
abundance: NA
j_gene: TRBJ2-1
CDR3nt: TGCGCCAGCACTGGGTCGACAGGGCATGAGCAGTTCTTC
CDR3aa: CASTGSTGHEQFF

v_gene: TRBV2
d_gene: NA
abundance: many
j_gene: TRBJ2-7
CDR3nt: TGTGCCTCCACGACCTCCTACGAGCAGTACTTC
CDR3aa: CASTTSYEQYF

v_gene: TRBV5-1
d_gene: NA
abundance: few
j_gene: TRBJ1-2
CDR3nt: TGCGCCAGCAGATCGGAGTGGGGCCTGAAGAACTATGGCTACACCTTC
CDR3aa: CASRSEWGLKNYGYTF

v_gene: TRBV28
d_gene: NA
abundance: few
j_gene: TRBJ1-3
CDR3nt: TGTGCCAGCAGCTCCCCTTACTCTGGAAACACCATATATTTT
CDR3aa: CASSSPYSGNTIYF

v_gene: TRBV6-2/TRBV6-3
d_gene: TRBD2
abundance: few
j_gene: TRBJ2-7
CDR3nt: TGTGCCAGCAAAGGAGGGCTAGCGGGGGGTCGGAGCTCCTACGAGCAGTACTTC
CDR3aa: CASKGGLAGGRSSYEQYF

v_gene: TRBV2
d_gene: NA
abundance: NA
j_gene: TRBJ2-1
CDR3nt: TGTGCCAGCACCTACCACGCTGGGGGGAGTAATGAGCAGTTCTTC
CDR3aa: CASTYHAGGSNEQFF

v_gene: TRBV6-1
d_gene: NA
abundance: NA
j_gene: TRBJ2-5
CDR3nt: TGTGCCAGCAGGCGGAGGCGTCAAGAGACCCAGTACTTC
CDR3aa: CASRRRRQETQYF

v_gene: TRBV4-1
d_gene: TRBD2
abundance: NA
j_gene: TRBJ2-7
CDR3nt: TGCGCCAGCAGCCGGACTAGCGGGGGGGCAATCGAGCAGTACTTC
CDR3aa: CASSRTSGGAIEQYF

v_gene: TRBV29-1
d_gene: NA
abundance: few
j_gene: TRBJ2-7
CDR3nt: TGCAGCGTTATGCGCTCCTACGAGCAGTACTTC
CDR3aa: CSVMRSYEQYF

v_gene: TRBV12-3/TRBV12-4
d_gene: TRBD1
abundance: NA
j_gene: TRBJ2-5
CDR3nt: TGTGCCAGCCGCAGGGGGACGGAGACCCAGTACTTC
CDR3aa: CASRRGTETQYF

v_gene: TRBV29-1
d_gene: NA
abundance: NA
j_gene: TRBJ2-3
CDR3nt: TGCAGCGTTCCCCCACCGGGGAGGTCACCTGATACGCAGTATTTT
CDR3aa: CSVPPPGRSPDTQYF

v_gene: TRBV18
d_gene: NA
abundance: NA
j_gene: TRBJ2-5
CDR3nt: TGTGCCAGCTCACCAATACGGAGTCAGGATGAGACCCAGTACTTC
CDR3aa: CASSPIRSQDETQYF

v_gene: TRBV9
d_gene: TRBD2
abundance: NA
j_gene: TRBJ2-1
CDR3nt: TGTGCCAGCAGCGTAGAGCGGGGAGGCGACAATGAGCAGTTCTTC
CDR3aa: CASSVERGGDNEQFF

v_gene: TRBV5-1
d_gene: TRBD1
abundance: NA
j_gene: TRBJ2-5
CDR3nt: TGCGCCAGCAGCTTGGGCGACAGGGGGGGGCAAGAGACCCAGTACTTC
CDR3aa: CASSLGDRGGQETQYF

v_gene: TRBV30
d_gene: TRBD1
abundance: NA
j_gene: TRBJ2-2
CDR3nt: TGTGCCTGGAGTCGGGACAGGGTCCGTGCCGGGGAGCTGTTTTTT
CDR3aa: CAWSRDRVRAGELFF

v_gene: TRBV5-1
d_gene: NA
abundance: NA
j_gene: TRBJ2-7
CDR3nt: TGCGCCAGCAGCTTGGAAAAGGCAGCCCGTGGCGTGCAGTACTTC
CDR3aa: CASSLEKAARGVQYF

v_gene: TRBV5-6
d_gene: NA
abundance: few
j_gene: TRBJ1-2
CDR3nt: TGTGCCAGCAGGGTGGGCAGGGCCTATGGCTACACCTTC
CDR3aa: CASRVGRAYGYTF

v_gene: TRBV7-2
d_gene: TRBD1
abundance: few
j_gene: TRBJ2-1
CDR3nt: TGTGCCAGCAGCTCATGGACAGGGGAGCAGTTCTTC
CDR3aa: CASSSWTGEQFF

v_gene: TRBV12-3/TRBV12-4
d_gene: NA
abundance: few
j_gene: TRBJ2-5
CDR3nt: TGTGCCAGCAGTTTCAGCGACACGTACCAAGAGACCCAGTACTTC
CDR3aa: CASSFSDTYQETQYF

v_gene: TRBV20-1
d_gene: NA
abundance: NA
j_gene: TRBJ2-1
CDR3nt: TGCAGTGCTAGTGGCTCCTTCGACAATGAGCAGTTCTTC
CDR3aa: CSASGSFDNEQFF